This T cell receptor beta chain was observed in a study of breast tumors, draining lymph nodes, adjacent tissues. Axillary draining lymph nodes of breast cancer patients supplied the node samples. This CDR3 has 15 residues. The germline V gene encodes CDR1 SGHAT and CDR2 FQNNGV. On this clonotype: The junction and the germline gene differ at one end; a read error may be behind it.

MiXCR, applied by TCRdb to the multiplex PCR reads, yields one record per CDR3 protein. The sample holds about 200,000 distinct CDR3 sequences, less than 40% seen once. The sample taken for sequencing was axillary lymph node tissue. The chain combines TRBV11-2 with TRBJ1-5; weak D call: TRBD1 (6 bases). The TCR sequence derives from a female donor with breast cancer. Some clones in this sample may be carry-over from other donors' samples. The CDR3 DNA follows: TGTGTCAGCAGCCCTACGGGGGCGTACAATGAGCCCCAGCATTTT. Amino acids: CVSSPTGAYNEPQHF.